Listed here are 30 T cell receptor beta chains from one sample, sequenced in a study of T cells in Graves' hyperthyroidism and ophthalmopathy. RNA transcripts were the template for amplifying TCR beta CDR3 regions. A set of HTBI primers served as the primers for a first-round RT-PCR of the TCR CDR3. TCRdb reprocessed the multiplex PCR reads via MiXCR and lists one record per CDR3 protein. The sample holds hundreds of thousands of distinct CDR3 sequences; around a third are singletons and the top ten take around 29%. Sequenced material: blood. These receptor sequences come from a woman in her forties with Graves' hyperthyroidism.

The V and J genes are TRBV6-6 and TRBJ2-7; 7 nucleotides match TRBD2. From germline, CDR1 is MNHNY and CDR2 SVGAGI (reference sequence). J was trimmed by 7 bases and V by 5 bases; bases with no gene match: 5. This CDR3 is built from 12 residues. CDR3: CASSEFGGEQYF. As DNA, the CDR3 is TGTGCCAGCAGTGAATTCGGGGGGGAGCAGTACTTC.

This clonotype was seen many times. The rearrangement links TRBV12-3 or TRBV12-4 to TRBJ1-1; no clear D. The V end lost 1 base, the J end lost 6 bases, and 12 bases lay between the germline ends. This CDR3 is 14 amino acids long. The CDR3 bases are TGTGCCAGCAGTTTAGATCCGGGTCTGGCTGAAGCTTTCTTT. Translated: CASSLDPGLAEAFF.

This clonotype was found many times. The rearrangement links TRBV11-3 to TRBJ2-2; D unclear. Germline lookup yields CDR1 SGHNT and CDR2 YENEEA. Trimming pared 6 bases from V and 4 bases from J, leaving 12 bases between. The CDR3 runs 14 residues. Written as DNA, the CDR3 is TGTGCCAGCAGACCACCGACCGGCACCGGGGAGCTGTTTTTT. Translating it yields CASRPPTGTGELFF.

The chain is built from TRBV13 and TRBJ2-3; D unresolved. The CDR3 has 15 residues. V was shortened by 1 base and J by 1 base, with 9 bases between the two germline ends. CDR1 is PRHDT, CDR2 FYEKMQ, per germline (reference sequence). CDR3 coding DNA: TGTGCCAGCAGCTTAGCGACGGGCCGCACAGATACGCAGTATTTT. Amino acids: CASSLATGRTDTQYF.

The sample holds many counts of this clonotype. This chain joins TRBV19 and TRBJ2-7; D perhaps matches TRBD1 (7 bases). The CDR3 spans 15 residues. CDR1 and CDR2 (germline): LNHDA, SQIVND (reference sequence). V gave up 4 bases and J gave up 7 bases, with 20 bases separating them. The CDR3 bases are TGTGCCAGTAGTAGAAGGGACAGAGCGGGCTGGGAGCAGTACTTC. Its translation is CASSRRDRAGWEQYF.

This chain uses TRBV6-1 with TRBJ2-6; 7 bases are a match to TRBD2. CDR3 size: 15 residues. The J segment lost 1 base and the V segment lost 3 bases, leaving 0 bases of the junction unmatched. Germline lookup yields CDR1 MNHNS and CDR2 SASEGT. This chain's CDR3 is CASSDGRSGANVLTF. The CDR3 nucleotides are TGTGCCAGCAGTGACGGGAGGTCTGGGGCCAACGTCCTGACTTTC.

This clonotype was detected a few times. The chain employs TRBV12-3 or TRBV12-4 and TRBJ1-2, with TRBD1 matching over 10 bases. V lost 5 bases, J lost 5 bases, and 11 bases stayed unmatched. The CDR3 loop spans 16 amino acids. Written as DNA, the CDR3 is TGTGCCAGCAGTGCATCCCGGGACAGGGGAGAATATGGCTACACCTTC. Amino acid sequence: CASSASRDRGEYGYTF.

The chain carries TRBV9 and TRBJ1-5; D ambiguous. V lost 4 bases and J lost 2, with 25 bases in between. The germline V gene encodes CDR1 SGDLS and CDR2 YYNGEE. The CDR3 runs 19 residues. The CDR3 reads CASSLAADWGKDGNQPQHF. CDR3 in DNA: TGTGCCAGCAGCTTAGCCGCCGATTGGGGAAAAGATGGCAATCAGCCCCAGCATTTT. Full variable domain (rest looked up from reference TRBV9 and TRBJ1-5): DSGVTQTPKHLITATGQRVTLRCSPRSGDLSVYWYQQSLDQGLQFLIQYYNGEERAKGNILERFSAQQFPDLHSELNLSSLELGDSALYFCASSLAADWGKDGNQPQHFGDGTRLSIL.

This clonotype was picked up one time. The junction and the germline gene differ at one end; a read error may be behind it. The CDR3 spells CATSDRTRGQETQHF. As DNA, the CDR3 is TGCGCCACCAGTGATCGCACTAGGGGGCAAGAGACCCAGCATTTT. This rearrangement joins TRBV24-1 to TRBJ1-5; 7 nucleotides line up with TRBD1. CDR1 and CDR2 from the germline V gene are KGHDR and SFDVKD. The CDR3 has 15 residues.

V and J are TRBV12-3 or TRBV12-4 and TRBJ1-3; no firm D call. This CDR3 comprises 14 residues. V lost 5 bases and J 8 bases, leaving 16 bases between the germline ends. In DNA, the CDR3 is TGTGCCAGCAGTCGCTCGGGTCTAAGGGACACCATATATTTT. Amino acids: CASSRSGLRDTIYF.

This clonotype has a count of ten or more. The chain couples TRBV9 to TRBJ2-2; possibly TRBD1 or TRBD2 for D (5 bases each). Trimming left V 4 bases short and J 0 bases short, with 13 bases between. Germline-derived CDR1 and CDR2 are SGDLS and YYNGEE. CDR3 size: 16 residues. The CDR3 spells CASSSGTVANTGELFF. The DNA of the CDR3 is TGTGCCAGCAGCTCAGGGACGGTCGCGAACACCGGGGAGCTGTTTTTT.

The chain links TRBV7-8 to TRBJ1-5, with 7 nucleotides matching TRBD1. CDR3 size: 16 residues. Germline CDR1 reads SGHVS; CDR2 reads FQNEAQ. Trimming removed 5 bases from V and 4 bases from J; junction bases left unmatched: 11. The CDR3 nucleotides are TGTGCCAGCAGCCGAACCGGGACAGCTCAAAATCAGCCCCAGCATTTT. Translated: CASSRTGTAQNQPQHF.

In this sample, this clonotype turned up a few times. CDR3 nucleotides: TGCGCCAGCAGCCAGGCGCCGGGACAGGGGAAAGAGACCCAGTACTTC. Protein product: CASSQAPGQGKETQYF. The chain recombines TRBV4-3 with TRBJ2-5; 10 nucleotides agree with TRBD1. Per the germline V gene, CDR1 is LGHNA and CDR2 is YSLEER. The V segment lost 3 bases and the J segment 3 bases; nucleotides outside the gene matches: 7. This CDR3 has 16 amino acids.

This clonotype came up a few times. The chain carries TRBV4-3 and TRBJ2-7, with D maybe TRBD2 (7 bases). The germline V gene has CDR1 LGHNA and CDR2 YSLEER. This CDR3 spans 15 amino acids. The V gene lost 3 bases and the J gene lost 2 bases, with 14 bases spanning the gap. The CDR3 region has the DNA TGCGCCAGCAGCCAGGGCGGGGGCCAAACCTACGAGCAGTACTTC. It translates to CASSQGGGQTYEQYF.

The CDR3 sequence is CARETGGIETQYF. The CDR3, as DNA: TGTGCTAGAGAGACAGGGGGCATCGAGACCCAGTACTTC. The chain employs TRBV25-1 and TRBJ2-5, with 10 positions matching TRBD1. CDR3 length equals 13 residues. Germline loops: CDR1 MGHDK, CDR2 SYGVNS. Using reference TRBV25-1 and TRBJ2-5 for the parts outside the CDR3, the full variable domain is EADIYQTPRYLVIGTGKKITLECSQTMGHDKMYWYQQDPGMELHLIHYSYGVNSTEKGDLSSESTVSRIRTEHFPLTLESARPSHTSQYLCARETGGIETQYFGPGTRLLVL.

This clonotype was seen ten or more times. The V call is TRBV19, the J call TRBJ1-6; TRBD1 agrees at 9 bases. Germline assignment: CDR1 LNHDA and CDR2 SQIVND (reference sequence). The CDR3 totals 14 residues. Trimming cost V 5 bases and J 11 bases; bases outside gene matches: 7. The CDR3 spells CASSPRTGVPPLHF. Written as DNA, the CDR3 is TGTGCCAGTAGTCCCCGGACAGGGGTCCCACCCCTCCACTTT.

V gene TRBV9 combines with J gene TRBJ2-2; 8 bases map to TRBD1. Germline CDR1 and CDR2: SGDLS and YYNGEE. J gave up 4 bases and V 1 base, and 3 bases lay outside the gene matches. The CDR3 loop spans 15 amino acids. The CDR3 bases are TGTGCCAGCAGCGTACGGACAGGGAGCACCGGGGAGCTGTTTTTT. As protein: CASSVRTGSTGELFF.

This clonotype was observed many times. The chain links TRBV7-2 to TRBJ2-5; tentatively, D is TRBD2 (6 bases). Between the trimmed V and J ends, which lost 3 bases and 4 bases, there was a span of 12 bases. CDR1 and CDR2 from the germline V gene are SGHTA and FQGNSA. CDR3 length: 14 amino acids. DNA for the CDR3: TGTGCCAGCAGCTTCATGGAGGGAGGAGAGACCCAGTACTTC. Translated, it gives CASSFMEGGETQYF.

This clonotype was observed a handful of times. The V gene is TRBV19, the J gene TRBJ2-7; 9 bases line up with TRBD2. Germline trimming cut 8 bases from V and 7 bases from J; bases unmatched to any gene: 15. CDR1 LNHDA and CDR2 SQIVND come from the germline V gene (reference sequence). This CDR3 spans 15 amino acids. CDR3 sequence: CASAGGSGGPMEQYF. CDR3 sequence (DNA): TGTGCCAGTGCCGGGGGTAGCGGGGGCCCTATGGAGCAGTACTTC.

The J gene is TRBJ2-7, the V gene TRBV2; no clear D. The V and J ends lost 7 bases and 3 bases respectively, with 10 bases between them. The CDR3 runs 12 residues. Germline values: CDR1 SNHLY, CDR2 FYNNEI. CDR3 in DNA: TGTGCCAGCACCGAGGAAGTCTACGAGCAGTACTTC. It translates to CASTEEVYEQYF.

The chain has TRBV7-9 and TRBJ2-7; D perhaps matches TRBD1 (6 bases). Germline CDR1 reads SEHNR; CDR2 reads FQNEAQ (reference sequence). The CDR3 has 13 amino acids. Trimming cost V 6 bases and J 6 bases, with 15 bases left between them. CDR3 sequence: CASSSTGSREQYF. The CDR3 DNA sequence: TGTGCCAGCAGTTCAACAGGGAGCCGCGAGCAGTACTTC.

The count of this clonotype is one. One end of the junction fails to match germline, which may point to a read error. The rearrangement links TRBV10-2 to TRBJ1-1; the D is unclear. This CDR3 is 15 amino acids long. Looked up from germline, CDR1 is WSHSY and CDR2 is SAAADI. The DNA of the CDR3 is TGTGCCAGCAGCCCACGAGGCCTCCCGAACACTGAAGCTTTCTTT. It encodes CASSPRGLPNTEAFF.

This clonotype appeared a few times. J is TRBJ1-1 and V is TRBV19, with no clear D. Germline V lookup: CDR1 LNHDA, CDR2 SQIVND (reference sequence). V was shortened by 1 base and J by 7 bases, with 7 bases between the two germline ends. The CDR3 covers 12 residues. CDR3 sequence: CASSIGRGEAFF. CDR3 sequence (DNA): TGTGCCAGTAGTATAGGACGGGGTGAAGCTTTCTTT.

The CDR3 loop reads CATNEGAGGRTDTQYF. Written as DNA, the CDR3 is TGTGCCACCAACGAAGGGGCGGGGGGCCGCACAGATACGCAGTATTTT. The V call is TRBV15, the J call TRBJ2-3; 8 bases fit TRBD2. CDR1 and CDR2 from the germline V gene are LNHNV and YYDKDF (reference sequence). The CDR3 has 16 amino acids. The trim removed 7 bases at V and 1 base at J, leaving 10 bases unmatched.

This clonotype was picked up many times. This chain connects TRBV6-6 to TRBJ1-1; D not certain. V lost 0 bases and J 1 base, leaving 12 bases between the germline ends. CDR3 size: 16 residues. From germline, CDR1 is MNHNY and CDR2 SVGAGI (reference sequence). The CDR3: CASSYSTGLGNTEAFF. The CDR3 DNA follows: TGTGCCAGCAGTTACTCGACGGGATTGGGGAACACTGAAGCTTTCTTT.

V gene TRBV30 combines with J gene TRBJ1-5; D perhaps matches TRBD1 (5 bases). V lost 4 bases and J lost 7, with 11 bases in between. CDR1 is GTSNPN, CDR2 SVGIG, per germline (reference sequence). The CDR3 length is 12 residues. The CDR3 region has the DNA TGTGCCTGGAAGGAGCAGGGACAGCCCCAGCATTTT. Its translation: CAWKEQGQPQHF.

This clonotype occurred many times. The V gene is TRBV7-2, the J gene TRBJ1-2, with D uncertain. V was trimmed by 5 bases and J by 3 bases, leaving 16 bases between them. This CDR3 contains 15 residues. Germline CDR1 SGHTA, CDR2 FQGNSA. CDR3 sequence: CASSRGDIRDYGYTF. CDR3 nucleotide sequence: TGTGCCAGCAGCCGAGGAGACATCCGGGACTATGGCTACACCTTC.

This clonotype was observed at least ten times. The chain carries TRBV9 and TRBJ2-6; maybe TRBD2 (5 bases). CDR1 is SGDLS and CDR2 is YYNGEE in the germline V gene. V was trimmed by 6 bases and J by 2 bases, leaving 15 bases between them. The CDR3 spans 16 residues. This chain's CDR3 is CASTDTGDPGANVLTF. As DNA, the CDR3 is TGTGCCAGCACCGATACCGGGGATCCTGGGGCCAACGTCCTGACTTTC.

The genes are TRBV5-2 and TRBJ2-5; TRBD2, the table's D call, was not compared with the DNA. TRBV5-2 is marked as a pseudogene. CDR3 length: 17 residues. The CDR3 spells CASSLRLARPLGETQYF. CDR3 nucleotide sequence: TGTGCCAGCAGCTTGAGACTAGCCCGCCCGTTGGGGGAGACCCAGTACTTC.

This clonotype was seen more than once but under ten times. The CDR3 reads CASSYPSGTGGGINYGYTF. For the CDR3, the DNA is TGTGCCAGCAGTTACCCCTCAGGGACAGGGGGCGGAATTAACTATGGCTACACCTTC. This sequence joins TRBV6-2 or TRBV6-3 and TRBJ1-2; 12 bases are a match to TRBD1. V was clipped by 2 bases and J by 1 base; unmatched bases: 11. CDR3 length: 19 amino acids. Germline V lookup: CDR1 MNHEY, CDR2 SVGEGT.